This T cell receptor (beta chain) was identified during a study of blood T cell repertoires in COVID-19. Overall study: Material from acute and convalescent COVID-19 was sourced from the United States, Italy and Spain. From T cells, B-cell-depleted T cells, or PBMCs came the material, which was cDNA or gDNA.

Remarks on this clone: Other DNA sequences within the sample encode an identical CDR3.

In the study's own analysis: Scientists estimated how many nucleated cells there were by amplifying reference gene primers. Libraries were prepared by immunoSEQ multiplex PCR; TCRdb keeps only in-frame clonotypes and omits some of them. That table furnishes V, J and clone size, whereas the DNA furnished D and trimming. Of just over 300,000 clones listed, 85% to 90% are singletons. The age range of participants was 18 to 89 years, with residence in some 25 US areas. The CDR3 extends over 13 amino acids. Germline loops: CDR1 MNHEY, CDR2 SMNVEV (reference sequence). Trimming removed 2 bases from V and 5 bases from J, with 9 bases in between.

The TCR comes from a woman aged 18-35 years with acute COVID-19. The chain combines TRBV27 with TRBJ1-1; D is perhaps TRBD1 (5 bases). Input material: PBMCs or T cells enriched from blood (not recorded which). CDR3 coding DNA: TGTGCCAGCAGTTTAACAGGAGGGACTGAAGCTTTCTTT. Protein sequence: CASSLTGGTEAFF.